Shown below are 30 T cell receptor beta chains from a single sample sequenced in a study of naive and memory T cell subsets. Four PCR rounds used nested alpha and beta constant region primers plus the SP2 primer. TCRdb recomputed calls from the 5' RACE reads with MiXCR, one row per CDR3 protein. This table has 48,000 or so distinct CDR3 sequences, 4% to 5% appearing once. The library had UMIs added by 3' ligation of an oligonucleotide to TCR cDNA. Every receptor here comes from a female donor in good health.

In this sample, this clonotype turned up many times. V is TRBV11-2 and J is TRBJ2-3; 8 bases map to TRBD2. The J segment lost 7 bases and the V segment lost 3 bases, leaving 6 bases of the junction unmatched. The CDR3 has 14 residues. The germline V gene encodes CDR1 SGHAT and CDR2 FQNNGV. Here the CDR3 DNA reads TGTGCCAGCAGCTTGGTAGCGGGACGGAATACGCAGTATTTT. This codes for CASSLVAGRNTQYF.

This clonotype came up many times. The chain carries TRBV10-3 and TRBJ2-3; either TRBD1 or TRBD2 may fit D (5 bases each). Trimming took off 7 bases at V and 6 bases at J, with 14 bases between the two ends. The CDR3 has 13 amino acids. Germline V gene lookup returns CDR1 ENHRY and CDR2 SYGVKD. The CDR3 spells CAIKADQGDTQYF. DNA of the CDR3: TGTGCCATCAAAGCGGATCAGGGCGATACGCAGTATTTT.

This clonotype was recorded at least ten times. This CDR3 is CASSETTSGIGETQYF. CDR3 DNA sequence: TGTGCCAGCAGTGAAACGACTAGCGGGATAGGTGAGACCCAGTACTTC. The chain recombines TRBV6-1 with TRBJ2-5; 11 bases agree with TRBD2. V was clipped by 2 bases and J by 5 bases; unmatched bases: 7. CDR1 and CDR2 from the germline V gene are MNHNS and SASEGT. This CDR3 is built from 16 residues.

This clonotype was seen at least ten times. The chain recombines TRBV6-6 with TRBJ1-4, with D tentatively TRBD1 (6 bases). The CDR3 sequence is 15 residues long. Germline lookup yields CDR1 MNHNY and CDR2 SVGAGI (reference sequence). V was clipped by 4 bases and J by 3 bases, with 12 bases between them. In nucleotides, the CDR3 is TGTGCCAGCAGTTCCGGGGACACGGCTAATGAAAAACTGTTTTTT. Translating it yields CASSSGDTANEKLFF.

This clonotype was recorded at least ten times. The chain carries TRBV20-1 and TRBJ1-2, with a tentative D call TRBD1 (6 bases). Germline V gene lookup returns CDR1 DFQATT and CDR2 SNEGSKA (reference sequence). The CDR3 covers 11 residues. CDR3 protein: CSLQGHYGYTF. CDR3 sequence (DNA): TGCAGCTTACAGGGACACTATGGCTACACCTTC.

CDR3 nucleotides: TGTGCCAGCAGTGCTAGGGACGGGTGGGCCTACGAGCAGTACTTC. Its translation is CASSARDGWAYEQYF. The chain has TRBV2 and TRBJ2-7, with D perhaps given as TRBD1 or TRBD2 (5 bases each). The CDR3 spans 15 residues. Trimming removed 4 bases from V and 2 bases from J, with 15 bases in between. Germline V gene sequence: CDR1 SNHLY, CDR2 FYNNEI.

This clonotype came up many times. The CDR3 DNA is TGCAGTGCTAGAGTACTAGCGGGAGGCATCAATTCCTACGAGCAGTACTTC. Translated, it gives CSARVLAGGINSYEQYF. The chain is built from TRBV20-1 and TRBJ2-7, with 12 bases identical to TRBD2. After removal of 1 base from V and 1 base from J, the junction contained 8 bases not matched to a gene. Germline loops: CDR1 DFQATT, CDR2 SNEGSKA (reference sequence). The CDR3 consists of 17 residues.

The V call is TRBV6-2 or TRBV6-3, the J call TRBJ2-2, with a possible D match to TRBD1 (5 bases). The V gene's germline CDR1 is MNHEY and CDR2 SVGEGT. The V gene lost 6 bases and the J gene lost 4 bases, with 12 bases spanning the gap. The CDR3 runs to 14 residues. The chain's CDR3 is CASRTTGRTGELFF. The DNA for the CDR3 is TGTGCCAGCAGGACAACAGGTCGCACCGGGGAGCTGTTTTTT.

This clonotype was observed a handful of times. The chain is built from TRBV29-1 and TRBJ1-1; D perhaps matches TRBD1 (5 bases). This CDR3 is built from 13 residues. Germline lookup yields CDR1 SQVTM and CDR2 ANQGSEA. Trimming removed 5 bases at V and 4 bases at J, with 14 bases between. CDR3 nucleotides: TGCAGCGTTTACCAGGGACGTGGCACTGAAGCTTTCTTT. Translated: CSVYQGRGTEAFF.

This clonotype was recorded at least ten times. The chain joins TRBV18 to TRBJ2-6; 12 bases are a match to TRBD2. Germline assignment: CDR1 KGHSH and CDR2 LQKENI. Trimming took 3 bases from V and 0 from J; bases not matched to a gene: 9. This CDR3 has 20 amino acids. CDR3 in amino acids: CASSPTPGLAGPSGANVLTF. The DNA for the CDR3 is TGTGCCAGCTCACCCACCCCCGGACTAGCGGGGCCCTCTGGGGCCAACGTCCTGACTTTC.

There are a few counts of this clonotype. At one of its ends the junction is not consistent with the germline gene, which may arise from a read error. The chain carries TRBV20-1 and TRBJ1-2; tentatively, D is TRBD1 (5 bases). The CDR3 has 14 amino acids. Germline assignment: CDR1 DFQATT and CDR2 SNEGSKA (reference sequence). CDR3 bases: TGCAGTGCTAGAGATGCGGCAGGGAATTTTGGCGACACCTTC. The encoded protein is CSARDAAGNFGDTF.

This clonotype was seen ten or more times. The genes are TRBV28 and TRBJ2-2; 11 bases align to TRBD1. The germline gives CDR1 MDHEN, CDR2 SYDVKM. This CDR3 contains 14 residues. V lost 5 bases to trimming and J lost 6 bases; unmatched junction nucleotides: 2. As DNA, the CDR3 is TGTGCCAGCAGTACGGGACAGGGGGCCGGGGAGCTGTTTTTT. Its translation: CASSTGQGAGELFF.

Regarding this clonotype: A much larger clone lies a single base off, so this may be a read error. The V call is TRBV4-2, the J call TRBJ1-3; D is ambiguous. The germline V gene has CDR1 LGHNA and CDR2 YNFKEQ. With 0 bases removed from V and 2 bases from J, the gap between germline ends came to 5 bases. This CDR3 is built from 14 residues. The CDR3 region is CASSQDDTGNTIYF. The CDR3 nucleotides are TGTGCCAGCAGCCAAGATGACACTGGAAACACCATATATTTT.

This clonotype was seen at least ten times. The rearrangement joins TRBV30 to TRBJ1-5, with TRBD1 identical over 7 bases. The V gene's germline CDR1 is GTSNPN and CDR2 SVGIG (reference sequence). Trimming took 1 base from V and 2 from J; bases not matched to a gene: 5. The CDR3 extends over 15 amino acids. The CDR3 reads CAWSATGVGNQPQHF. CDR3 DNA: TGTGCCTGGAGTGCCACAGGGGTCGGCAATCAGCCCCAGCATTTT.

The table lists this clonotype with many counts. The gene calls are TRBV24-1 and TRBJ2-1, with TRBD2 matching over 13 bases. The junction had 9 bases not matched to a gene; V was cut back by 0 bases and J by 2 bases. The CDR3 length is 20 residues. Germline-derived CDR1 and CDR2 are KGHDR and SFDVKD. CDR3: CATSDLNRVGLAGTYNEQFF. In DNA form, the CDR3 reads TGTGCCACCAGTGATTTGAACCGGGTGGGACTAGCGGGGACCTACAATGAGCAGTTCTTC.

This clonotype was detected a few times. V is TRBV28 and J is TRBJ1-1; no clear D gene. The V and J ends lost 2 bases and 0 bases respectively, with 13 bases between them. Per the germline V gene, CDR1 is MDHEN and CDR2 is SYDVKM. CDR3 size: 16 residues. The CDR3 protein is CASSLPRTLMNTEAFF. The CDR3 DNA sequence: TGTGCCAGCAGTTTACCCCGGACTCTTATGAACACTGAAGCTTTCTTT.

On this clonotype: This may be a read error, as it is one base from a much larger clone. The rearrangement joins TRBV27 to TRBJ2-3, with 11 nucleotides matching TRBD2. V shed 6 bases and J 6 bases; nucleotides not matched to a gene: 5. The germline CDR1 and CDR2 sequences are MNHEY and SMNVEV (reference sequence). The CDR3 has 14 residues. In DNA, the CDR3 is TGTGCCAGCAGGGGGACTAGCGGTGAGGATACGCAGTATTTT. Its translation: CASRGTSGEDTQYF.

This clonotype was observed many times. V usage is TRBV28 and J usage is TRBJ1-4; 8 nucleotides match TRBD1. CDR3 length: 14 residues. Germline trimming cut 8 bases from V and 8 bases from J; bases unmatched to any gene: 10. Germline CDR1 MDHEN, CDR2 SYDVKM. CDR3 region: CASGSGGSEEKLFF. The CDR3 DNA reads TGTGCCAGCGGCTCAGGGGGCTCTGAGGAAAAACTGTTTTTT.

Comments on this clonotype: A much larger clone differs by one base, so this may be a read error. The V gene is TRBV10-3, the J gene TRBJ1-4, with 8 bases identical to TRBD1. The junction had 4 bases not matched to a gene; V was cut back by 6 bases and J by 7 bases. Germline values: CDR1 ENHRY, CDR2 SYGVKD. This CDR3 is 13 amino acids long. CDR3 sequence: CAIRRDRSEKLFF. The CDR3 region has the DNA TGTGCCATCAGGAGGGACAGGAGTGAAAAACTGTTTTTT.

This clonotype was observed at least ten times. This rearrangement joins TRBV28 to TRBJ2-6, with unresolved D. This CDR3 contains 14 residues. Germline lookup yields CDR1 MDHEN and CDR2 SYDVKM. Trimming left V 8 bases short and J 0 bases short, with 8 bases between. CDR3 in amino acids: CASGRSSGANVLTF. The CDR3 DNA reads TGTGCCAGCGGACGGAGCTCTGGGGCCAACGTCCTGACTTTC.

This clonotype appeared many times. The gene calls are TRBV19 and TRBJ1-5; TRBD1 might be the D (6 bases). Germline V gene data show CDR1 as LNHDA and CDR2 as SQIVND (reference sequence). Trimming pared 6 bases from V and 1 base from J, leaving 10 bases between. This CDR3 region has 14 residues. CDR3 sequence reads: CASSGQHSNQPQHF. In DNA form, the CDR3 reads TGTGCCAGTAGCGGACAGCACAGCAATCAGCCCCAGCATTTT.

This clonotype was found many times. The chain uses TRBV18 and TRBJ2-1; 7 positions match TRBD2. Germline CDR1 reads KGHSH; CDR2 reads LQKENI. The trim removed 0 bases at V and 10 bases at J, leaving 12 bases unmatched. This CDR3 region has 16 residues. Here the CDR3 DNA reads TGTGCCAGCTCACCACCGGTAGCCGGACTAGGCCGGGAGCAGTTCTTC. Its translation is CASSPPVAGLGREQFF.

This clonotype was counted at least ten times. This chain connects TRBV24-1 to TRBJ2-1, with 7 bases fitting TRBD1. The J segment lost 4 bases and the V segment lost 9 bases, leaving 5 bases of the junction unmatched. CDR1 and CDR2 from the germline V gene are KGHDR and SFDVKD. The CDR3 is made up of 13 amino acids. The CDR3 reads CATEGTDYNEQFF. CDR3 DNA sequence: TGTGCCACCGAGGGGACAGATTACAATGAGCAGTTCTTC.

This clonotype was detected many times. This chain joins TRBV12-3 or TRBV12-4 and TRBJ2-7; no clear D. The CDR3 sequence is 18 residues long. V shed 1 base and J shed 2 bases, with 21 bases lying between them. The CDR3 DNA reads as TGTGCCAGCAGTTTAGGCCCGAACACGTTTACCCCTGCCTACGAGCAGTACTTC. Translation: CASSLGPNTFTPAYEQYF.

Ten or more counts support this clonotype. The rearrangement links TRBV29-1 to TRBJ2-1, with a possible D match to TRBD1 (5 bases). The V and J ends lost 0 bases and 9 bases respectively, with 18 bases between them. This CDR3 has 15 amino acids. Germline lookup yields CDR1 SQVTM and CDR2 ANQGSEA. The CDR3 spells CSVEDPQRGSGEQFF. The CDR3 DNA is TGCAGCGTTGAAGATCCTCAAAGGGGCAGTGGTGAGCAGTTCTTC.

This clonotype was counted many times. The V gene is TRBV19, the J gene TRBJ2-7; unclear D gene. The length of the CDR3 is 9 residues. The germline V gene has CDR1 LNHDA and CDR2 SQIVND (reference sequence). The V end lost 11 bases, the J end lost 6 bases, and 8 bases lay between the germline ends. CDR3 nucleotides: TGTGCCCCCGACCCCGAGCAGTACTTC. This gives the protein CAPDPEQYF. Based on the CDR3 plus reference TRBV19 and TRBJ2-7, the full variable domain is DGGITQSPKYLFRKEGQNVTLSCEQNLNHDAMYWYRQDPGQGLRLIYYSQIVNDFQKGDIAEGYSVSREKKESFPLTVTSAQKNPTAFYLCAPDPEQYFGPGTRLTVT.

This clonotype was found many times. This rearrangement joins TRBV10-3 to TRBJ2-2; TRBD2 matches at 9 bases. There are 16 residues in the CDR3. The junction had 15 bases not matched to a gene; V was cut back by 10 bases and J by 6 bases. Looked up from germline, CDR1 is ENHRY and CDR2 is SYGVKD. The CDR3 here is CATQTAGTSRAGELFF. The CDR3 region has the DNA TGTGCCACTCAAACCGCCGGGACTAGCCGGGCCGGGGAGCTGTTTTTT.

In its sample, this clonotype was seen many times. The V gene is TRBV25-1, the J gene TRBJ2-2; D ambiguous. The CDR3 is 12 residues long. V was clipped by 5 bases and J by 4 bases, with 5 bases between them. CDR1 and CDR2 (germline): MGHDK, SYGVNS. The CDR3 spells CASSIFTGELFF. CDR3 coding DNA: TGTGCCAGCAGTATATTCACCGGGGAGCTGTTTTTT. The full variable domain, completed using reference TRBV25-1 and TRBJ2-2, is EADIYQTPRYLVIGTGKKITLECSQTMGHDKMYWYQQDPGMELHLIHYSYGVNSTEKGDLSSESTVSRIRTEHFPLTLESARPSHTSQYLCASSIFTGELFFGEGSRLTVL.

This clonotype has ten or more counts. The chain links TRBV14 to TRBJ2-5; tentatively, D is TRBD1 or TRBD2 (5 bases each). Germline-derived CDR1 and CDR2 are SGHDN and FVKESK. V was trimmed by 4 bases and J by 5 bases, leaving 20 bases between them. The length of the CDR3 is 16 residues. The CDR3 region has the DNA TGTGCCAGCAGCCGCGGTCGGGGCAGCGTCGTGGAGACCCAGTACTTC. Translated: CASSRGRGSVVETQYF.

This clonotype was observed many times. The chain links TRBV9 to TRBJ2-3; D uncertain. The CDR3 is 15 amino acids. Trimming stripped 2 bases from V and 2 bases from J, with 12 bases between. CDR1 is SGDLS, CDR2 YYNGEE, per germline. Here the CDR3 reads CASSVASSHTDTQYF. The CDR3 bases are TGTGCCAGCAGCGTGGCCTCTAGTCACACAGATACGCAGTATTTT.